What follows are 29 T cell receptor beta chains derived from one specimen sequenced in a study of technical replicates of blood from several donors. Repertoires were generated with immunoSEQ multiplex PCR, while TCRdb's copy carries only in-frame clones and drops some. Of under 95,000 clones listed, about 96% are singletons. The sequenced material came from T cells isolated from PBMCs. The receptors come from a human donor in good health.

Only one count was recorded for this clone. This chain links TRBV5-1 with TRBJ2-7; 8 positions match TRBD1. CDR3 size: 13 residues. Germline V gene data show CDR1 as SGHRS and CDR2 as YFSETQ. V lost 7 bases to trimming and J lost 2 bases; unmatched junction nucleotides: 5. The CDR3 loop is CASAYRGTYEQYF. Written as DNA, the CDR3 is TGCGCCAGCGCCTACAGGGGGACCTACGAGCAGTACTTC.

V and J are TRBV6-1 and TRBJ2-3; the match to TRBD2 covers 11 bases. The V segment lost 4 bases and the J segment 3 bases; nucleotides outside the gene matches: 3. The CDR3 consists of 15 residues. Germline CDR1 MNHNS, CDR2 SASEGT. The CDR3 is CASSGGLAATDTQYF. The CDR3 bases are TGTGCCAGCAGTGGGGGACTAGCGGCGACAGATACGCAGTATTTT.

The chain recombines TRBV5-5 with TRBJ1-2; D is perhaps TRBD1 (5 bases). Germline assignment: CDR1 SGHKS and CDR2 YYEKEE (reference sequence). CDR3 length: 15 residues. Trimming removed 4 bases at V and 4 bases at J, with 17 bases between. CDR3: CASSLEPGDLYGYTF. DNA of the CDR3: TGTGCCAGCAGCCTGGAACCGGGGGACCTCTATGGCTACACCTTC. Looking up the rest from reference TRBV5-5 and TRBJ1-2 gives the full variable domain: DAGVTQSPTHLIKTRGQQVTLRCSPISGHKSVSWYQQVLGQGPQFIFQYYEKEERGRGNFPDRFSARQFPNYSSELNVNALLLGDSALYLCASSLEPGDLYGYTFGSGTRLTVV.

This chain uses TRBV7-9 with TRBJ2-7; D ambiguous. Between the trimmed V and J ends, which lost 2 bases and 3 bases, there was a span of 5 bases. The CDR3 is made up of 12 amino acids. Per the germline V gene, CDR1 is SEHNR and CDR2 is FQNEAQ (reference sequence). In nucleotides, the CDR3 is TGTGCCAGCAGCTTAACCGGCTACGAGCAGTACTTC. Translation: CASSLTGYEQYF.

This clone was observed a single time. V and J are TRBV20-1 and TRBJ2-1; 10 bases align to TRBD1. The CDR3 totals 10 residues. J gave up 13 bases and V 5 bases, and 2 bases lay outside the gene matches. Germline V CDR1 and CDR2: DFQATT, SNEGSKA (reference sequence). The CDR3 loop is CSAWDRGQFF. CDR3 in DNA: TGCAGTGCTTGGGACAGGGGACAGTTCTTC.

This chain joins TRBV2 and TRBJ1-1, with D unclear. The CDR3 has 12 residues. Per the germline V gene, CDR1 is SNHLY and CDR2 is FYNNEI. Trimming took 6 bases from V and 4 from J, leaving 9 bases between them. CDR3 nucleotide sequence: TGTGCCAGCAGAGAGTCGGGCACTGAAGCTTTCTTT. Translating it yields CASRESGTEAFF.

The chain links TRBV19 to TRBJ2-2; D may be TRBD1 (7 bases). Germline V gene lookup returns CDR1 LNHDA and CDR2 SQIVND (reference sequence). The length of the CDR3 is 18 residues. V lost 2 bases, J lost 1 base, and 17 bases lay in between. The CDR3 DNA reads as TGTGCCAGTAGTATACAGTCGGCCAGGGGGGTGAACACCGGGGAGCTGTTTTTT. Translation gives CASSIQSARGVNTGELFF.

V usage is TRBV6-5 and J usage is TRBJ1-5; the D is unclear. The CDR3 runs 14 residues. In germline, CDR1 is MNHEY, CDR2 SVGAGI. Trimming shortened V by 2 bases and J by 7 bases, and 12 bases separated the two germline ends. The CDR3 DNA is TGTGCCAGCAGTTACGCTTTAGGAGTACAGCCCCAGCATTTT. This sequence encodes CASSYALGVQPQHF.

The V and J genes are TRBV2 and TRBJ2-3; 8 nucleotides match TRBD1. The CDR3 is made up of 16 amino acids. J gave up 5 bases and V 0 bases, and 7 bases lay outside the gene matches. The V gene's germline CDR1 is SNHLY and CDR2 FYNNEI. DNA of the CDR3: TGTGCCAGCAGTGAAGCGAGGGGACAGGCGGTAGATACGCAGTATTTT. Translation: CASSEARGQAVDTQYF.

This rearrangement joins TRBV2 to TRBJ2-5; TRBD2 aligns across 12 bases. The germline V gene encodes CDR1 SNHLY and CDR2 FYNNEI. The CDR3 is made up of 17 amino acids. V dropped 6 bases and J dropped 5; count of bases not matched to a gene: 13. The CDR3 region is CASRVSPSGGASETQYF. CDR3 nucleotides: TGTGCCAGCAGGGTGTCCCCTAGCGGGGGGGCTTCGGAGACCCAGTACTTC.

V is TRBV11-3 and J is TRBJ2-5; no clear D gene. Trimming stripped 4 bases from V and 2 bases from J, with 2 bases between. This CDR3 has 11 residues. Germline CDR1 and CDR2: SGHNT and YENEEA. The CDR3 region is CASSSQETQYF. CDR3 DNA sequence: TGTGCCAGCAGCTCGCAAGAGACCCAGTACTTC.

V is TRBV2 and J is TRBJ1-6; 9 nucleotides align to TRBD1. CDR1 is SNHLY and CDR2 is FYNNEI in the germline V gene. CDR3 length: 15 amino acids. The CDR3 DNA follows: TGTGCGCGGGGGACAGGGAGCTCCTATAATTCACCCCTCCACTTT. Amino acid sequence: CARGTGSSYNSPLHF.

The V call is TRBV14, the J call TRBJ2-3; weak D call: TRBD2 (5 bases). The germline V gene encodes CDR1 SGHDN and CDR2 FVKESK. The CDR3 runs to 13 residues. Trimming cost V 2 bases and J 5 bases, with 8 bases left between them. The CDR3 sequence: CASSQNRGDTQYF. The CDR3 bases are TGTGCCAGCAGCCAAAACCGGGGAGATACGCAGTATTTT.

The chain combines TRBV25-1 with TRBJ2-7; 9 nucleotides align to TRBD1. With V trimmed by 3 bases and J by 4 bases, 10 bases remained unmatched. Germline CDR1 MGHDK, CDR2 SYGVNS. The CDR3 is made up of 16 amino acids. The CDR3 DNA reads TGTGCCAGCAGTGATTGGGATGGGACAGGGCTGTACGAGCAGTACTTC. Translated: CASSDWDGTGLYEQYF.

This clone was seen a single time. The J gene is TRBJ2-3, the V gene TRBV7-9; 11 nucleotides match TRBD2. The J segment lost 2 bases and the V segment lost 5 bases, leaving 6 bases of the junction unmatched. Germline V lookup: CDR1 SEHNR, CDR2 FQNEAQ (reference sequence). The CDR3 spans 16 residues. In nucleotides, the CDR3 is TGTGCCAGCAGCCTCGTAGCGGGGGGGCACACAGATACGCAGTATTTT. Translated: CASSLVAGGHTDTQYF.

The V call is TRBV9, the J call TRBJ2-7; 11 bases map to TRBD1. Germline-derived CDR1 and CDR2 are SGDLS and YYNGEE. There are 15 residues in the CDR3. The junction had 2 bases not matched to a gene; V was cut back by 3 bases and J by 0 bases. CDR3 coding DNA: TGTGCCAGCAGCGCGGGGACAGGGGGCTCCTACGAGCAGTACTTC. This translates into CASSAGTGGSYEQYF.

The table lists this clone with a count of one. CDR3 region: CASMTSGNEQFF. CDR3 DNA sequence: TGTGCCAGCATGACTAGCGGCAATGAGCAGTTCTTC. The chain carries TRBV7-9 and TRBJ2-1; TRBD2 aligns across 9 bases. Germline lookup yields CDR1 SEHNR and CDR2 FQNEAQ (reference sequence). V lost 7 bases and J lost 6; bases outside the gene matches: 1. This CDR3 has 12 residues.

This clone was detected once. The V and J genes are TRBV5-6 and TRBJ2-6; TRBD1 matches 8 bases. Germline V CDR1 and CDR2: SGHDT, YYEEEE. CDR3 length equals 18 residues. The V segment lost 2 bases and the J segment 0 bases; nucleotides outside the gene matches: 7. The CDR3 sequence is CASSFQTGAGSGANVLTF. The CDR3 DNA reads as TGTGCCAGCAGCTTCCAGACAGGGGCCGGCTCTGGGGCCAACGTCCTGACTTTC.

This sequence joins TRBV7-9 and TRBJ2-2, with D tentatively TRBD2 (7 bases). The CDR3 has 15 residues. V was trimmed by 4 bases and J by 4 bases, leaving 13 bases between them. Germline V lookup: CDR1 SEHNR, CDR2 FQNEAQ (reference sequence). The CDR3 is CASSSPAGATGELFF. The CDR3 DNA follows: TGTGCCAGCAGCTCTCCGGCGGGGGCCACCGGGGAGCTGTTTTTT.

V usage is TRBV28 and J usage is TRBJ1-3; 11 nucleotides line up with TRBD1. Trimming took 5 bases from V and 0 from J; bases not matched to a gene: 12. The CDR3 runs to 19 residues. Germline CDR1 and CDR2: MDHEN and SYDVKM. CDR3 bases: TGTGCCAGCAGTGCTGGACAGGGGGCGGTTTTTATCTCTGGAAACACCATATATTTT. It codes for CASSAGQGAVFISGNTIYF.

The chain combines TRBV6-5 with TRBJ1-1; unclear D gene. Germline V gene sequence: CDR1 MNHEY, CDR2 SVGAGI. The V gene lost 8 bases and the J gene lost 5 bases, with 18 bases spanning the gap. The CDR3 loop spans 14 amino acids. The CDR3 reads CASHPSRRATEAFF. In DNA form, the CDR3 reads TGTGCCAGCCATCCTAGCCGTAGAGCGACTGAAGCTTTCTTT.

In DNA, the CDR3 is TGTGCCAGCACCGGAACAGGGTCCTACGAGCAGTACTTC. Encoded protein: CASTGTGSYEQYF. This chain links TRBV27 with TRBJ2-7, with a possible D match to TRBD1 (6 bases). V shed 7 bases and J shed 1 base, with 11 bases lying between them. The CDR3 contains 13 residues. Germline values: CDR1 MNHEY, CDR2 SMNVEV (reference sequence).

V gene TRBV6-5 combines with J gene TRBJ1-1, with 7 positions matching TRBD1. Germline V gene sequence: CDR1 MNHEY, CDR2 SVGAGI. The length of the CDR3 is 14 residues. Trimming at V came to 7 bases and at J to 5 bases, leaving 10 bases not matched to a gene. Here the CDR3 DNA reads TGTGCCAGCACCAATAGACAGGGCGTTACTGAAGCTTTCTTT. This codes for CASTNRQGVTEAFF.

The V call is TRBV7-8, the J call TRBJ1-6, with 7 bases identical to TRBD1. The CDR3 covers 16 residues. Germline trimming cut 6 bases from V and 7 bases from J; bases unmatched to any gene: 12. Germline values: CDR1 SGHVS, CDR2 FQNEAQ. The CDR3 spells CASRLLAGQLNSPLHF. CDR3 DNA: TGTGCCAGCAGGTTACTTGCGGGACAGCTAAATTCACCCCTCCACTTT.

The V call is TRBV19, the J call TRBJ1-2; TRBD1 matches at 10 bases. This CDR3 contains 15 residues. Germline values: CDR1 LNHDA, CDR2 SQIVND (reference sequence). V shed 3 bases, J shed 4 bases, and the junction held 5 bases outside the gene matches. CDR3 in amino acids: CASSMPGTGAYGYTF. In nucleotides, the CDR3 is TGTGCCAGTAGTATGCCCGGGACAGGGGCCTATGGCTACACCTTC.

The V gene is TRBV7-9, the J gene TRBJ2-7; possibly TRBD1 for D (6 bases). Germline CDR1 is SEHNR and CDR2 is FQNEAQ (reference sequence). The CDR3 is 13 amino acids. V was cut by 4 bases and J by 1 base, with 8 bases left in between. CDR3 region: CASSWTASYEQYF. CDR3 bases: TGTGCCAGCAGCTGGACAGCATCCTACGAGCAGTACTTC.

As DNA, the CDR3 is TGTGCCAGCAGTGGGGCCTACCCAGAAGAAAGCTCCTACGAGCAGTACTTC. Its protein product is CASSGAYPEESSYEQYF. The chain has TRBV2 and TRBJ2-7; no clear D. This CDR3 comprises 17 residues. Germline-derived CDR1 and CDR2 are SNHLY and FYNNEI. V gave up 4 bases and J gave up 0 bases, with 19 bases separating them.

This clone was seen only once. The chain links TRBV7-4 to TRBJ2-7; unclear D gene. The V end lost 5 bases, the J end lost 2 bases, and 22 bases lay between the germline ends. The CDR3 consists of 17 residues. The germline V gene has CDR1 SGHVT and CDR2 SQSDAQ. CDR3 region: CASSLLIRGHSTYEQYF. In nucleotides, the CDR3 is TGTGCCAGCAGCCTACTCATAAGAGGTCACTCCACCTACGAGCAGTACTTC.

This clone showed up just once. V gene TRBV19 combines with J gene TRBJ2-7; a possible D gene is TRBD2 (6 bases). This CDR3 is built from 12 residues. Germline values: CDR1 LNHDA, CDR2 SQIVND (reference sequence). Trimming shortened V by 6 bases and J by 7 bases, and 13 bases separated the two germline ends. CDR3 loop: CASSPGVREQYF. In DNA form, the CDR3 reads TGTGCCAGTAGCCCGGGAGTTCGGGAGCAGTACTTC.